This entry features one T cell receptor beta chain sequence. The data originate from a study of technical replicates of blood from several donors. The method was immunoSEQ multiplex PCR; TCRdb's version includes in-frame clones alone and lacks a portion of them. The table lists about 66,000 clones, 95% to 97% of them singletons. This CDR3 is 15 amino acids long. Germline CDR1 SGHAT, CDR2 FQNNGV. The V end was cut by 2 bases, the J end by 2 bases, with 12 bases between. Sequenced: T cells isolated from PBMCs. This receptor was identified in a human donor in good health. The chain joins TRBV11-2 to TRBJ1-2, with unresolved D. Here the CDR3 reads CASSLIVAANYGYTF. The CDR3 DNA reads TGTGCCAGCAGCTTAATCGTTGCGGCCAACTATGGCTACACCTTC.